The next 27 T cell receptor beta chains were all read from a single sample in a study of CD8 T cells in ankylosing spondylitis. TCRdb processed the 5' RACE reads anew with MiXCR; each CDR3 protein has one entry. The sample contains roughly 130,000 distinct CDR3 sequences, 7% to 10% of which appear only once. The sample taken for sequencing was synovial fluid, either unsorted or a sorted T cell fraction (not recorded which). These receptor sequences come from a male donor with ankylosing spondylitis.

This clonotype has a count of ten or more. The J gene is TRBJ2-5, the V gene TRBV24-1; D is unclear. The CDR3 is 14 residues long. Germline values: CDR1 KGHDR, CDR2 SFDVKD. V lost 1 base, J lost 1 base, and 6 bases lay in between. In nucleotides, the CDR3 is TGTGCCACCAGTGATTTCCCAGGCCAAGAGACCCAGTACTTC. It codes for CATSDFPGQETQYF.

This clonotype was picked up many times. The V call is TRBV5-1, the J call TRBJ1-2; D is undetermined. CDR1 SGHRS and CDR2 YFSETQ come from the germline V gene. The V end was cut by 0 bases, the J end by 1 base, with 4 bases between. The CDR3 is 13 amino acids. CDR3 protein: CASSLDGNYGYTF. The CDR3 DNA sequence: TGCGCCAGCAGCTTGGATGGTAACTATGGCTACACCTTC.

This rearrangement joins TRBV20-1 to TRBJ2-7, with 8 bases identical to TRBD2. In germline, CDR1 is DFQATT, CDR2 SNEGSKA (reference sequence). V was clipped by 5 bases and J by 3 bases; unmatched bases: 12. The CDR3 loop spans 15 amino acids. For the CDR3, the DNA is TGCAGTGCTGGGGGGGATAGCGGGATTATCTACGAGCAGTACTTC. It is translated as CSAGGDSGIIYEQYF.

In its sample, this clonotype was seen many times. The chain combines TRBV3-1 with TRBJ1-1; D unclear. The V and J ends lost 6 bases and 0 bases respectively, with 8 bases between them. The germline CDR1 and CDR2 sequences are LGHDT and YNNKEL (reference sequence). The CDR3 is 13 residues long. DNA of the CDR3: TGTGCCAGCAGATTGACGGTGAACACTGAAGCTTTCTTT. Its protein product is CASRLTVNTEAFF.

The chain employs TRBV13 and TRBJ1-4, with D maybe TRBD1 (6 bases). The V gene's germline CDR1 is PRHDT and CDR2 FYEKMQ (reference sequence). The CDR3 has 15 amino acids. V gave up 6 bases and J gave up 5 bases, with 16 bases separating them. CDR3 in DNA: TGTGCCAGCAGGTTATTACAGGGAGCGAATGAAAAACTGTTTTTT. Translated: CASRLLQGANEKLFF.

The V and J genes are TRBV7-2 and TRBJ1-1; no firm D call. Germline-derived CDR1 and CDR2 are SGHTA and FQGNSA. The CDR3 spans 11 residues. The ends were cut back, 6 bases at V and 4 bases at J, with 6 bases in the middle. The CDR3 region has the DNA TGTGCCAGCAGGTTGTTCACTGAAGCTTTCTTT. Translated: CASRLFTEAFF. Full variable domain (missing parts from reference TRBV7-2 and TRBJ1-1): GAGVSQSPSNKVTEKGKDVELRCDPISGHTALYWYRQSLGQGLEFLIYFQGNSAPDKSGLPSDRFSAERTGGSVSTLTIQRTQQEDSAVYLCASRLFTEAFFGQGTRLTVV.

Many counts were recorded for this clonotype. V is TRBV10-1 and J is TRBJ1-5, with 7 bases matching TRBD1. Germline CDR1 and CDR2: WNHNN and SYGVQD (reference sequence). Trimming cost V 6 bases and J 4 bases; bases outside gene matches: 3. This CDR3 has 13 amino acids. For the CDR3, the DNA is TGCGCCAGCAGCGAGACAGGGAATCAGCCCCAGCATTTT. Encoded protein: CASSETGNQPQHF.

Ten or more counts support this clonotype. CDR3 loop: CASSLSAVRDYEQYF. The CDR3 DNA sequence: TGCGCCAGCAGCTTGTCGGCGGTCAGGGACTACGAGCAGTACTTC. The rearrangement links TRBV5-1 to TRBJ2-7, with D possibly matching TRBD1 (5 bases). Germline loops: CDR1 SGHRS, CDR2 YFSETQ. This CDR3 is built from 15 residues. V was shortened by 1 base and J by 3 bases, with 14 bases between the two germline ends. Supplemented by reference TRBV5-1 and TRBJ2-7, the full variable domain reads KAGVTQTPRYLIKTRGQQVTLSCSPISGHRSVSWYQQTPGQGLQFLFEYFSETQRNKGNFPGRFSGRQFSNSRSEMNVSTLELGDSALYLCASSLSAVRDYEQYFGPGTRLTVT.

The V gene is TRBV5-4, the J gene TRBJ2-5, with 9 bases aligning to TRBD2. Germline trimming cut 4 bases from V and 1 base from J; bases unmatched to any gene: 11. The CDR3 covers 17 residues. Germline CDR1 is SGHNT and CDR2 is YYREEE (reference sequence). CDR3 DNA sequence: TGTGCCAGCAGCCCTTTAGCGGGGGCCCTATCCCAAGAGACCCAGTACTTC. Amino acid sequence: CASSPLAGALSQETQYF.

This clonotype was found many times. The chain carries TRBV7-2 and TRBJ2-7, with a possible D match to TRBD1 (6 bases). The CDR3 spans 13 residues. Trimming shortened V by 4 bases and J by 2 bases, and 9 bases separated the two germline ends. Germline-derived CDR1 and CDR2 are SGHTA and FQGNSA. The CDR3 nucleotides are TGTGCCAGCAGCTCTCGGACAGCCTACGAGCAGTACTTC. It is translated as CASSSRTAYEQYF. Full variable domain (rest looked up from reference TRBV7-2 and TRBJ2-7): GAGVSQSPSNKVTEKGKDVELRCDPISGHTALYWYRQSLGQGLEFLIYFQGNSAPDKSGLPSDRFSAERTGGSVSTLTIQRTQQEDSAVYLCASSSRTAYEQYFGPGTRLTVT.

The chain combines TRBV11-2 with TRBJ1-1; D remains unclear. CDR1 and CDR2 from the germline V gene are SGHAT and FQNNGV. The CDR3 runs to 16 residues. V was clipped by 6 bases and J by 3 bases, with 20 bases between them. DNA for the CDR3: TGTGCCAGCAGATCCCCCATGGGTTTCGGGTACACTGAAGCTTTCTTT. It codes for CASRSPMGFGYTEAFF.

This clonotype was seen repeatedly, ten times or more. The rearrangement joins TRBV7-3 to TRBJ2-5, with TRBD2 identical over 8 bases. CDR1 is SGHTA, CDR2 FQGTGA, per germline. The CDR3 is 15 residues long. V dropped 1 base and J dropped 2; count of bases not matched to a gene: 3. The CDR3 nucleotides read TGTGCCAGCAGCTTAAATGGCGGGGGGCAAGAGACCCAGTACTTC. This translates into CASSLNGGGQETQYF.

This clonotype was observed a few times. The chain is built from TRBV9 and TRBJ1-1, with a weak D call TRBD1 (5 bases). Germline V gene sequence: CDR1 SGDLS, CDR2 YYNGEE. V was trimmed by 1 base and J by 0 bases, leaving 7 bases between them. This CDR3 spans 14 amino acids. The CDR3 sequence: CASSVTGMNTEAFF. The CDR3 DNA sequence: TGTGCCAGCAGCGTAACAGGTATGAACACTGAAGCTTTCTTT.

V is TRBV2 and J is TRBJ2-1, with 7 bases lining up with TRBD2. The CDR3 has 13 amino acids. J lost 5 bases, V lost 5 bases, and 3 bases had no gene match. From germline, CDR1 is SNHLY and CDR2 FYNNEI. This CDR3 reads CASSSTSDNEQFF. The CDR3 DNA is TGTGCCAGCAGTTCAACTAGCGACAATGAGCAGTTCTTC.

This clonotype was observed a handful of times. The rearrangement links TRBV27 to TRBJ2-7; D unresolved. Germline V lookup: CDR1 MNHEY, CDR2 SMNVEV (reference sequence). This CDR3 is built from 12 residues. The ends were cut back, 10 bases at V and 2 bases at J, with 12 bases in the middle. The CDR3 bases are TGTGCCACTTCCAGTACTACCTACGAGCAGTACTTC. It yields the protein CATSSTTYEQYF.

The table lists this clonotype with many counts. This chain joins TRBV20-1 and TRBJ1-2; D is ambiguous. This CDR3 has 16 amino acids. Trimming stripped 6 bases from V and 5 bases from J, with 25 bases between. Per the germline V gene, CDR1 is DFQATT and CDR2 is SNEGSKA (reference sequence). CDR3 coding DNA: TGCAGTGCGGGAGTGGGAGTGTCCCGGTACGGTTATGGCTACACCTTC. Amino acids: CSAGVGVSRYGYGYTF.

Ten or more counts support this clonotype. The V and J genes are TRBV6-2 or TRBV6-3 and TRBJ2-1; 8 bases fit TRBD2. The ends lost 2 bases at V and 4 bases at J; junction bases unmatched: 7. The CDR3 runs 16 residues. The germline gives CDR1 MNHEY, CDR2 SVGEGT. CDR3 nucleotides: TGTGCCAGCAGTTACCCTGGACTAGCTAGATACAATGAGCAGTTCTTC. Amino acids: CASSYPGLARYNEQFF.

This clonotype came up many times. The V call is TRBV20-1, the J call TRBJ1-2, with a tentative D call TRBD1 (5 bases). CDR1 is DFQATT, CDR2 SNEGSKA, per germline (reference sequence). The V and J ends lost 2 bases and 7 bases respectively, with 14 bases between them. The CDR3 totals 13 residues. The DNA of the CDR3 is TGCAGTGCTAGAATAGACAGTTTTTCTGGCTACACCTTC. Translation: CSARIDSFSGYTF.

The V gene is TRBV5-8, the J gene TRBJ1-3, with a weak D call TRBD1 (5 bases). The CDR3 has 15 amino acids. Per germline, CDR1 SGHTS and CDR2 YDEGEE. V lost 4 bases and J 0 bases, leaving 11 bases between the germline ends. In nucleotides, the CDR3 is TGTGCCAGCAGCCCCGGACACAACTCTGGAAACACCATATATTTT. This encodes CASSPGHNSGNTIYF. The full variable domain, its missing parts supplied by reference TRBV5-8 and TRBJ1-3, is EAGVTQSPTHLIKTRGQQATLRCSPISGHTSVYWYQQALGLGLQFLLWYDEGEERNRGNFPPRFSGRQFPNYSSELNVNALELEDSALYLCASSPGHNSGNTIYFGEGSWLTVV.

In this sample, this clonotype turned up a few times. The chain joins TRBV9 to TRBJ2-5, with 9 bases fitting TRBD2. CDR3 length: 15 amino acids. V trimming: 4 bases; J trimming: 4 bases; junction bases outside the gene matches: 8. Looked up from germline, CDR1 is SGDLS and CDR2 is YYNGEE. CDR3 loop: CASSTGTAGGETQYF. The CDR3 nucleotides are TGTGCCAGCAGCACCGGGACAGCGGGGGGAGAGACCCAGTACTTC.

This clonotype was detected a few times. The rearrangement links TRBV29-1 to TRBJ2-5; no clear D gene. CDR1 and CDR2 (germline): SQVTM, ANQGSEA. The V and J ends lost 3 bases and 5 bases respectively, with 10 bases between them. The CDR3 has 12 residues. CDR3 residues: CSVDRAPETQYF. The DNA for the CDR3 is TGCAGCGTTGATAGGGCGCCCGAGACCCAGTACTTC.

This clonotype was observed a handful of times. CDR3 nucleotide sequence: TGTGCCAGCAGCCATCTACCGGGAAGATTCGCCGAGCAGTACTTC. Translated, it gives CASSHLPGRFAEQYF. The chain uses TRBV6-1 and TRBJ2-7; TRBD2 is a possible D gene (5 bases). V was pared by 6 bases and J by 6 bases, with 21 bases between. Germline CDR1 MNHNS, CDR2 SASEGT. The CDR3 covers 15 residues.

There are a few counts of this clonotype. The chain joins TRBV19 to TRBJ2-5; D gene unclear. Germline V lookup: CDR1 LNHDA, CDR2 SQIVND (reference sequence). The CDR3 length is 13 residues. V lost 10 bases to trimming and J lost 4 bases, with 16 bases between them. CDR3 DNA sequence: TGTGCCACCCGCCATCGTCAGAGAGAGACCCAGTACTTC. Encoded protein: CATRHRQRETQYF.

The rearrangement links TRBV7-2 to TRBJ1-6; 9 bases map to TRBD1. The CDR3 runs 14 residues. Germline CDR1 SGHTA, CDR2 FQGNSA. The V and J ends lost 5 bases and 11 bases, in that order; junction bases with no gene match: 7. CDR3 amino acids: CASSPDRGAAPLHF. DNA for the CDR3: TGTGCCAGCAGCCCGGACAGGGGTGCGGCACCCCTCCACTTT.

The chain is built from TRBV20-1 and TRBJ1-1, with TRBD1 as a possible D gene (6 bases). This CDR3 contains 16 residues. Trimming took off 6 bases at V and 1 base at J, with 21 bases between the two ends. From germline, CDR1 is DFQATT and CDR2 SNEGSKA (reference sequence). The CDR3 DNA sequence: TGCAGTGCCGGTGGGGGTCGGACAGAACGGAACACTGAAGCTTTCTTT. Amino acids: CSAGGGRTERNTEAFF.

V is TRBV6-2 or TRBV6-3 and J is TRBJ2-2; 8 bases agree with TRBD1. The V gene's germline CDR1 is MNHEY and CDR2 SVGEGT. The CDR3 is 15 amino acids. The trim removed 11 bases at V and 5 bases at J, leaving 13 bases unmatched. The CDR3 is CASSPPTGETGELFF. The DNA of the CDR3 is TGTGCCTCTTCCCCCCCGACAGGGGAAACCGGGGAGCTGTTTTTT.

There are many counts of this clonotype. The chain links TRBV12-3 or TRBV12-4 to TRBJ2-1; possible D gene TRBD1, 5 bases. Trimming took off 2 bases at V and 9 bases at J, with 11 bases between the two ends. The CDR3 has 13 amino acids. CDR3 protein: CASSLNQDSEQFF. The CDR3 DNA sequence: TGTGCCAGCAGTTTAAACCAAGACAGTGAGCAGTTCTTC.